A single sample gave rise to the 16 T cell receptor beta chains below, sequenced in a study of memory CD4+ T cells and cytomegalovirus serostatus. The repertoire was sequenced with immunoSEQ multiplex PCR; TCRdb's copy has only in-frame clones and lacks some. The profile shows 55,000 or so clones, about 80% of them singletons. The sort gate was single viable CD3+CD4+CD8-CD45RO+ cells for memory CD4+ T cells. The sample was memory CD4+ T cells from blood. These receptors were taken from an adult in good health and CMV-seropositive.

This rearrangement joins TRBV2 to TRBJ2-3, with 8 bases aligning to TRBD2. Losses at the gene ends were 5 bases for V and 2 bases for J; bases not matched to a gene: 6. The CDR3 runs 15 residues. Germline CDR1 reads SNHLY; CDR2 reads FYNNEI. Here the CDR3 DNA reads TGTGCCAGCAGTCTAGCGGGCTCTAACACAGATACGCAGTATTTT. As protein: CASSLAGSNTDTQYF.

The rearrangement uses TRBV25-1 and TRBJ2-3; D is ambiguous. The CDR3 has 11 amino acids. V was trimmed by 5 bases and J by 3 bases, leaving 3 bases between them. Germline V gene data show CDR1 as MGHDK and CDR2 as SYGVNS. In DNA, the CDR3 is TGTGCCAGCAGTACGACAGATACGCAGTATTTT. It codes for CASSTTDTQYF.

CDR3 sequence (DNA): TGTGCCTGGAGTGAGGACAGTGGGGTCGGCGCTTTCTTT. Protein sequence: CAWSEDSGVGAFF. The genes are TRBV30 and TRBJ1-1, with a weak D call TRBD1 (6 bases). Trimming took 1 base from V and 11 from J, leaving 17 bases between them. This CDR3 has 13 amino acids. Germline V gene lookup returns CDR1 GTSNPN and CDR2 SVGIG (reference sequence).

The rearrangement links TRBV9 to TRBJ2-7; 10 nucleotides line up with TRBD2. Germline V gene sequence: CDR1 SGDLS, CDR2 YYNGEE. The length of the CDR3 is 16 residues. The trim removed 0 bases at V and 5 bases at J, leaving 8 bases unmatched. The CDR3 reads CASSVGPSGSDNEQYF. CDR3 sequence (DNA): TGTGCCAGCAGCGTAGGCCCTAGCGGGAGTGATAACGAGCAGTACTTC.

The chain combines TRBV30 with TRBJ2-2; possibly TRBD2 for D (6 bases). Germline V lookup: CDR1 GTSNPN, CDR2 SVGIG (reference sequence). The V and J ends lost 3 bases and 8 bases respectively, with 19 bases between them. CDR3 length: 15 residues. The CDR3 loop reads CAWRYRDSRVGELFF. The CDR3 coding sequence is TGTGCCTGGAGATACCGGGACTCCCGGGTGGGGGAGCTGTTTTTT.

This clone was observed once. V gene TRBV30 combines with J gene TRBJ1-5; D is possibly TRBD1 (5 bases). Trimming pared 0 bases from V and 9 bases from J, leaving 21 bases between. Germline CDR1 is GTSNPN and CDR2 is SVGIG (reference sequence). The CDR3 is made up of 16 amino acids. The CDR3 region has the DNA TGTGCCTGGAGTGTACGGGGCAGCCTGGGCTCGCGGCCCCAGCATTTT. This gives the protein CAWSVRGSLGSRPQHF. The full variable domain, completed using reference TRBV30 and TRBJ1-5, is SQTIHQWPATLVQPVGSPLSLECTVEGTSNPNLYWYRQAAGRGLQLLFYSVGIGQISSEVPQNLSASRPQDRQFILSSKKLLLSDSGFYLCAWSVRGSLGSRPQHFGDGTRLSIL.

The rearrangement links TRBV4-2 to TRBJ2-1, with 7 nucleotides matching TRBD2. The CDR3 length is 16 residues. V dropped 4 bases and J dropped 6; count of bases not matched to a gene: 12. Germline V CDR1 and CDR2: LGHNA, YNFKEQ. The CDR3 region is CASSLETVGRGNEQFF. Written as DNA, the CDR3 is TGTGCCAGCAGCCTCGAAACAGTAGGGAGGGGCAATGAGCAGTTCTTC.

The chain links TRBV5-1 to TRBJ2-7; D might be TRBD1 (6 bases). There are 15 residues in the CDR3. Trimming removed 0 bases from V and 0 bases from J, with 10 bases in between. Germline CDR1 and CDR2: SGHRS and YFSETQ. Written as DNA, the CDR3 is TGCGCCAGCAGCTTGGGAGGACAGAGCTCCTACGAGCAGTACTTC. Its protein product is CASSLGGQSSYEQYF.

The count of this clone is one. The CDR3 loop reads CASSVQMNTEAFF. CDR3 nucleotide sequence: TGTGCCAGCAGTGTCCAGATGAACACTGAAGCTTTCTTT. The rearrangement uses TRBV25-1 and TRBJ1-1; D is uncertain. Germline V gene sequence: CDR1 MGHDK, CDR2 SYGVNS. The CDR3 is 13 amino acids. V was trimmed by 4 bases and J by 0 bases, leaving 6 bases between them.

The table lists this clone with a count of one. The chain has TRBV6-5 and TRBJ2-1; D perhaps matches TRBD2 (5 bases). The CDR3 runs 15 residues. From germline, CDR1 is MNHEY and CDR2 SVGAGI. V lost 0 bases to trimming and J lost 9 bases, with 15 bases between them. The CDR3 sequence: CASSYSQRLQTEQFF. As DNA, the CDR3 is TGTGCCAGCAGTTACTCACAGCGACTACAGACTGAGCAGTTCTTC.

V gene TRBV30 combines with J gene TRBJ1-2, with 7 bases matching TRBD1. This CDR3 spans 13 amino acids. Germline-derived CDR1 and CDR2 are GTSNPN and SVGIG (reference sequence). V was clipped by 2 bases and J by 4 bases; unmatched bases: 4. The CDR3 coding sequence is TGTGCCTGGAGTCCGACAGGGAGCTATGGCTACACCTTC. Translating it yields CAWSPTGSYGYTF. Complete variable domain (other parts from reference TRBV30 and TRBJ1-2): SQTIHQWPATLVQPVGSPLSLECTVEGTSNPNLYWYRQAAGRGLQLLFYSVGIGQISSEVPQNLSASRPQDRQFILSSKKLLLSDSGFYLCAWSPTGSYGYTFGSGTRLTVV.

The chain has TRBV11-2 and TRBJ2-1; 8 bases line up with TRBD2. Per the germline V gene, CDR1 is SGHAT and CDR2 is FQNNGV. This CDR3 is 15 amino acids long. Trimming at V came to 1 base and at J to 7 bases, leaving 6 bases not matched to a gene. For the CDR3, the DNA is TGTGCCAGCAGCTTAGTCTTGGCTAGCGGGAATGAGCAGTTCTTC. Amino acids: CASSLVLASGNEQFF.

J is TRBJ2-1 and V is TRBV10-1, with a possible D match to TRBD2 (6 bases). The V end was cut by 5 bases, the J end by 2 bases, with 19 bases between. This CDR3 has 17 amino acids. Germline CDR1 WNHNN, CDR2 SYGVQD (reference sequence). In DNA, the CDR3 is TGCGCCAGCAGTCCCTCGTTGGGTAGCGGCACCTACAATGAGCAGTTCTTC. It is translated as CASSPSLGSGTYNEQFF.

The chain joins TRBV4-3 to TRBJ1-2; 7 bases align to TRBD1. The CDR3 runs 16 residues. V gave up 1 base and J gave up 3 bases; unmatched junction bases: 8. Germline V gene sequence: CDR1 LGHNA, CDR2 YSLEER. The DNA of the CDR3 is TGCGCCAGCAGCCAAGGCGCGACAGGGTGGGACTATGGCTACACCTTC. Translated, it gives CASSQGATGWDYGYTF.

There are a few counts of this clone. The V and J genes are TRBV6-6 and TRBJ1-1; 7 bases map to TRBD1. Germline V gene sequence: CDR1 MNHNY, CDR2 SVGAGI (reference sequence). Losses at the gene ends were 5 bases for V and 4 bases for J; bases not matched to a gene: 7. This CDR3 has 14 residues. The CDR3 DNA sequence: TGTGCCAGCAGTCCCCGACAGGGCTTCACTGAAGCTTTCTTT. Protein sequence: CASSPRQGFTEAFF.

The chain links TRBV5-4 to TRBJ2-6; 8 bases align to TRBD1. The CDR3 runs to 17 residues. Germline V gives CDR1 SGHNT, CDR2 YYREEE (reference sequence). V was pared by 3 bases and J by 0 bases, with 5 bases of the junction left unmatched. CDR3 in amino acids: CASSSGQGRSGANVLTF. The DNA of the CDR3 is TGTGCCAGCAGCTCCGGACAGGGTCGCTCTGGGGCCAACGTCCTGACTTTC.